Sequencing of this T cell receptor beta chain was carried out in a study of human T cells and chemical hapten exposure (dated by TCRdb to about 2021). Broadly, across the study: Libraries were combined into a pool for sequencing, and differences in TCR yield between samples came mainly from small differences in library volumes within the pool. In alopecia patients, the study followed how the peripheral blood TCR repertoire changed in vivo over primary and secondary sensitization to diphenylcyclopropenone (DPC), a hapten. For every blood RNA sample, sequencing covered both the TCR alpha and TCR beta chains. Study-wide findings and limitations: After repeated subsampling, changes were observed in the strength of the expansion versus patch-test correlation and in the threshold at which the correlation became significant. DPC sensitization did not change the number of TCRs with a frequency above 1 in 1000, and there was no evidence of changes in global repertoire structure.

Inclusive of the bounding cysteine and phenylalanine, the CDR3 is 15 residues long. The read is trimmed to its CDR3 DNA, 45 bases read in frame from base 1. The germline ends are 12 bases apart after V is trimmed by 2 bases and J by 4 bases. Reading the germline V gene (reference sequence) gives CDR1 SEHNR and CDR2 FQNEAQ. Total RNA was isolated from unfractionated whole blood collected in Tempus Blood RNA tubes. As TCR sequencing controls, roughly five healthy volunteers were used, with blood taken at day 0, 2 weeks and 6 weeks. As for this clonotype: This clone's antigen is unknown. Base-call qualities are not available, and no considerably larger clone is one nucleotide away.

Libraries were constructed by 5' RACE. Instrument on record: Illumina MiSeq. During library preparation, unique molecular identifiers were attached to individual cDNA molecules so that TCRs could be counted quantitatively and reproducibly. The paper's data handling went like this. Samples had a median of about 96,000 TCRs, with a range from roughly 20,000 to 690,600. The Decombinator software suite was used to annotate V, J and CDR3 in the TCR reads. For PS versus PT1 abundance plots, all samples were subsampled to the same number of TCRs (28,000). TCRs were defined as expanded if absent before sensitization and observed at least eight times at the 2-week time point. Starting from the raw public reads, TCRdb applied fastp trimming at Q25, assembled clones with MiXCR and retained in-frame beta chains. Every distinct CDR3 protein forms one entry, paired with its most common genes and DNA. TCRdb's processing, not the authors' own work, is the source of the V and J calls. The sample has more than 75,000 distinct CDR3 sequences on record, more than 15% of them singletons. The biggest ten clones account for approximately 7% of the sample.

The chain uses TRBV7-9 and TRBJ2-1, with no confidently assigned D gene. The sequence was collected from a female donor in good health. Read as DNA, the sequence is TGTGCCAGCAGCTTACCCGGTGACGGGTACAATGAGCAGTTCTTC. Its product reads: CASSLPGDGYNEQFF.